The sequence of this TCR beta chain was determined in a study of blood T cell repertoires in COVID-19. Germline-derived CDR1 and CDR2 are MNHEY and SVGAGI. The CDR3 is 13 residues long. Deletions cut 2 bases from V and 14 bases from J, with 16 bases between. Repertoires were generated with immunoSEQ multiplex PCR, while TCRdb's copy carries only in-frame clones and drops some. The sample has roughly 190,000 clones, 84% seen once. The rearrangement uses TRBV6-5 and TRBJ2-1; tentatively, D is TRBD2 (6 bases). The receptor comes from a woman aged 70-85 years with active or convalescent COVID-19. The specimen sequenced was peripheral blood. The CDR3 loop is CASSYRFGGTKFF. The CDR3 DNA reads as TGTGCCAGCAGTTACCGCTTCGGCGGGACCAAGTTCTTC.